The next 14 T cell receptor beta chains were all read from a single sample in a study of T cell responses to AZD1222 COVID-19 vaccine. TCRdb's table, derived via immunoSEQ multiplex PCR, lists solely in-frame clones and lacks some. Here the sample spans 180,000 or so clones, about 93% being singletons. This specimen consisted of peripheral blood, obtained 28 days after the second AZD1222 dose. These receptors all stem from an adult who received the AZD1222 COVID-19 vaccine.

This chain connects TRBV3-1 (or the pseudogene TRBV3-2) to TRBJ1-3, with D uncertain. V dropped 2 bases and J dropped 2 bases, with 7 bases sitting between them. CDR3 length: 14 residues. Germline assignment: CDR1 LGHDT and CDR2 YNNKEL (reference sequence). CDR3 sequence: CASSQTNTGNTIYF. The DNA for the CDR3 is TGTGCCAGCAGCCAAACCAATACTGGAAACACCATATATTTT.

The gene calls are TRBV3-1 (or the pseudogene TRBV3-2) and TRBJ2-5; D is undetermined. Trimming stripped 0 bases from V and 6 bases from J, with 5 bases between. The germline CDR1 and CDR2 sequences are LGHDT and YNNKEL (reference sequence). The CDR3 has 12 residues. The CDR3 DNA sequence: TGTGCCAGCAGCCAAGACAGAAAGACCCAGTACTTC. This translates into CASSQDRKTQYF.

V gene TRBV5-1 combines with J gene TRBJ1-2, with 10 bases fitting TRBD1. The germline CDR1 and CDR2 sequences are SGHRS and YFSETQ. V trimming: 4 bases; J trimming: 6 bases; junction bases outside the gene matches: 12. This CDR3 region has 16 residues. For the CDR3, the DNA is TGCGCCAGCAGCCTGGTCGAGGGACAGGGGATAGATGGCTACACCTTC. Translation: CASSLVEGQGIDGYTF.

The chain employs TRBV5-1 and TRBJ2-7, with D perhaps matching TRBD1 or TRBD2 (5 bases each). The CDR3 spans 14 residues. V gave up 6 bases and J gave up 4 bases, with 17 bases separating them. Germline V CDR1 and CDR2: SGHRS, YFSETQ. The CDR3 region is CASTSTGPQYEQYF. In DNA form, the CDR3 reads TGCGCCAGCACCTCTACGGGACCCCAGTACGAGCAGTACTTC.

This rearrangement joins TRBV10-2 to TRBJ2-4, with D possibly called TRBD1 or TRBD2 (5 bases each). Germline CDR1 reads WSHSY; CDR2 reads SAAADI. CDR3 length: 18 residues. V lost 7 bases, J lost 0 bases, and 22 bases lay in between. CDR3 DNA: TGCGCCAGCACCCAGGGCTTCGTCCGGGACGTAGCCAAAAACATTCAGTACTTC. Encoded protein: CASTQGFVRDVAKNIQYF.

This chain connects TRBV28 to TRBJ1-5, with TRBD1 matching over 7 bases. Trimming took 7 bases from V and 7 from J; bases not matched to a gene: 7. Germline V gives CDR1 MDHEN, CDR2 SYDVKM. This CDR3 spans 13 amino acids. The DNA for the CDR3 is TGTGCCAGCACCCGGACAGGACGGCAGCCCCAGCATTTT. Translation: CASTRTGRQPQHF.

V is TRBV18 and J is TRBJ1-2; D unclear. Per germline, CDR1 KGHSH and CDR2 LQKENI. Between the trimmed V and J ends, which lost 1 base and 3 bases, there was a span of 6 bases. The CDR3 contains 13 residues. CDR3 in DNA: TGTGCCAGCTCACCACGGGAGTACTATGGCTACACCTTC. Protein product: CASSPREYYGYTF.

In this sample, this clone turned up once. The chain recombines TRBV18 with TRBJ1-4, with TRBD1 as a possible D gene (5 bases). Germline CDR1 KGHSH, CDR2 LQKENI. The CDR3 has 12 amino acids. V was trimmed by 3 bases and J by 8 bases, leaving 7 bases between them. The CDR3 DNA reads TGTGCCAGCTCACCCGACAGAGAAAAACTGTTTTTT. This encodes CASSPDREKLFF.

The CDR3 DNA is TGTGCCAGTAGTGGGACAGGGGTGGACAATGAGCAGTTCTTC. Translating gives CASSGTGVDNEQFF. This sequence joins TRBV19 and TRBJ2-1, with TRBD1 matching over 10 bases. V was pared by 5 bases and J by 5 bases, with 3 bases of the junction left unmatched. This CDR3 has 14 residues. Per the germline V gene, CDR1 is LNHDA and CDR2 is SQIVND (reference sequence).

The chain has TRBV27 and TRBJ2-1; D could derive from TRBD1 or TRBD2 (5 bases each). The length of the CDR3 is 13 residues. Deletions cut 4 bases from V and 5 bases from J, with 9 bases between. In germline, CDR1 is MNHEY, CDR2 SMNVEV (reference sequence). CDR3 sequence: CASSSRGNNEQFF. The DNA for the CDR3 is TGTGCCAGCAGTTCGAGGGGAAACAATGAGCAGTTCTTC.

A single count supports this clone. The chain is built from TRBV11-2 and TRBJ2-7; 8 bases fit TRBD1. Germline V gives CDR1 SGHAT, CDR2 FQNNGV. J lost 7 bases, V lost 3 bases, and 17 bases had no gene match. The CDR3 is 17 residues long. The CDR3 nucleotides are TGTGCCAGCAGCTTCGGCCCCTTAACAGGGGGAAGATGGGAGCAGTACTTC. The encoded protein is CASSFGPLTGGRWEQYF.

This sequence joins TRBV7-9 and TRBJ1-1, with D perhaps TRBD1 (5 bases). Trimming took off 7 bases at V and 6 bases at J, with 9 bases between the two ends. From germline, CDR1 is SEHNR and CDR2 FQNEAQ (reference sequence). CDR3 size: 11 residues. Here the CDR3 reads CASNGGAEAFF. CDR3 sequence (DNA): TGTGCCAGCAACGGGGGTGCTGAAGCTTTCTTT.

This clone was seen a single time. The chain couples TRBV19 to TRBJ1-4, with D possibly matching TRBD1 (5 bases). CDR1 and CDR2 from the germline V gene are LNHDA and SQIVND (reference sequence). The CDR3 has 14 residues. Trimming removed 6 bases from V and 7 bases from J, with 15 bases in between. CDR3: CASSHRGDGEKLFF. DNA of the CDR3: TGTGCCAGTAGCCACCGGGGGGACGGTGAAAAACTGTTTTTT.

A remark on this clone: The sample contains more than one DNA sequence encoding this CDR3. The CDR3, as DNA: TGTGCCAGTAGTATATGGGGGGGCACTGAAGCTTTCTTT. Its protein is CASSIWGGTEAFF. The V gene is TRBV19, the J gene TRBJ1-1; D is perhaps TRBD1 (5 bases). The CDR3 is 13 residues long. The germline V and J ends were trimmed by 2 bases and 4 bases, with 8 bases remaining between them. Germline V lookup: CDR1 LNHDA, CDR2 SQIVND (reference sequence).